The 21 T cell receptor beta chains given below trace back to one sample, sequenced in a study of metastatic and nonmetastatic thyroid tumors. Every patient was untreated before thyroid surgery. TCRdb re-called the PCR reads with MiXCR. The sample shows about 13,000 clones, under 30% of them seen only once. The source material was blood. The receptors originated from a male donor with papillary thyroid cancer or a benign thyroid nodule (not recorded which). Some clones in this sample may be carry-over from other donors' samples.

This chain links TRBV10-3 with TRBJ1-1, with unresolved D. Germline-derived CDR1 and CDR2 are ENHRY and SYGVKD. With 8 bases removed from V and 5 bases from J, the gap between germline ends came to 21 bases. The CDR3 has 15 residues. CDR3: CAIAGRLGGPTEAFF. The CDR3 region has the DNA TGTGCCATCGCTGGCCGTCTCGGAGGGCCAACTGAAGCTTTCTTT.

This clone was counted at least ten times. The chain links TRBV6-2 or TRBV6-3 to TRBJ2-2; 7 bases map to TRBD2. V shed 4 bases, J shed 8 bases, and the junction held 7 bases outside the gene matches. In germline, CDR1 is MNHEY, CDR2 SVGEGT. This CDR3 has 14 amino acids. The DNA of the CDR3 is TGTGCCAGCAGTTTCGCGCGGGAGAGTGGGGAGCTGTTTTTT. Its translation: CASSFARESGELFF.

The V gene is TRBV7-2, the J gene TRBJ1-2; D ambiguous. Deletions cut 4 bases from V and 8 bases from J, with 14 bases between. CDR3 length: 13 residues. The germline V gene has CDR1 SGHTA and CDR2 FQGNSA. Here the CDR3 reads CASSSGIRIGYTF. In nucleotides, the CDR3 is TGTGCCAGCAGCTCGGGGATCAGAATAGGCTACACCTTC.

This clone was counted a few times. The chain uses TRBV27 and TRBJ2-1; 12 positions match TRBD2. Looked up from germline, CDR1 is MNHEY and CDR2 is SMNVEV (reference sequence). Trimming removed 8 bases from V and 8 bases from J; junction bases left unmatched: 7. CDR3 length equals 14 residues. CDR3 amino acids: CASRRTSGTDEQFF. CDR3 nucleotide sequence: TGTGCCAGCCGTCGGACTAGCGGGACCGATGAGCAGTTCTTC.

This rearrangement joins TRBV6-1 to TRBJ2-3; D is ambiguous. With 2 bases removed from V and 2 bases from J, the gap between germline ends came to 11 bases. The CDR3 runs 15 residues. The germline gives CDR1 MNHNS, CDR2 SASEGT. The CDR3: CASSESNYHTDTQYF. The CDR3 bases are TGTGCCAGCAGTGAAAGCAACTACCACACAGATACGCAGTATTTT.

This chain joins TRBV11-1 and TRBJ2-3; a weak D match, TRBD1 (6 bases). V lost 6 bases to trimming and J lost 1 base, with 23 bases between them. The CDR3 spans 18 residues. Germline assignment: CDR1 SGHAT and CDR2 FQDESV (reference sequence). The CDR3, as DNA: TGTGCCAGCAGAGCCCCCGAGTCAGGCCGACAGGGCACAGATACGCAGTATTTT. This translates into CASRAPESGRQGTDTQYF.

This clone was counted a few times. The genes are TRBV10-1 and TRBJ1-2, with D perhaps matching TRBD1 (6 bases). The germline V gene has CDR1 WNHNN and CDR2 SYGVQD (reference sequence). CDR3 length equals 13 residues. V was shortened by 6 bases and J by 3 bases, with 11 bases between the two germline ends. The CDR3 DNA sequence: TGCGCCAGCAGCCCGGACAGATACTATGGCTACACCTTC. Protein: CASSPDRYYGYTF.

By frequency in the sample, this clone is medium-sized. The chain employs TRBV6-2 or TRBV6-3 and TRBJ2-3; 9 nucleotides align to TRBD1. CDR3 length: 15 amino acids. V gave up 2 bases and J gave up 4 bases; unmatched junction bases: 4. The germline V gene has CDR1 MNHEY and CDR2 SVGEGT. The CDR3 nucleotides read TGTGCCAGCAGTTACACCGACAGGGGGGCAGATACGCAGTATTTT. Translating it yields CASSYTDRGADTQYF.

V is TRBV4-1 and J is TRBJ1-2; maybe TRBD1 (5 bases). The CDR3 extends over 14 amino acids. CDR1 and CDR2 from the germline V gene are MGHRA and YSYEKL. V gave up 8 bases and J gave up 4 bases, with 17 bases separating them. The CDR3 bases are TGCGCCAGCGGGGACCCTCCACGGGGCTATGGCTACACCTTC. Translation gives CASGDPPRGYGYTF.

As DNA, the CDR3 is TGTGCCAGCAGTGAAACCGGGACTCGGCGCACAGATACGCAGTATTTT. It yields the protein CASSETGTRRTDTQYF. The genes are TRBV6-1 and TRBJ2-3; possibly TRBD2 for D (6 bases). Germline loops: CDR1 MNHNS, CDR2 SASEGT. This CDR3 is 16 amino acids long. V was trimmed by 2 bases and J by 1 base, leaving 13 bases between them.

The chain uses TRBV5-1 and TRBJ2-3; the D gene could be TRBD1 or TRBD2 (5 bases each). This CDR3 has 13 residues. In germline, CDR1 is SGHRS, CDR2 YFSETQ. Deletions cut 3 bases from V and 3 bases from J, with 8 bases between. CDR3 in DNA: TGCGCCAGCAGCTCTTGGGGGACAGATACGCAGTATTTT. Amino acid sequence: CASSSWGTDTQYF. Looking up the rest from reference TRBV5-1 and TRBJ2-3 gives the full variable domain: KAGVTQTPRYLIKTRGQQVTLSCSPISGHRSVSWYQQTPGQGLQFLFEYFSETQRNKGNFPGRFSGRQFSNSRSEMNVSTLELGDSALYLCASSSWGTDTQYFGPGTRLTVL.

This clone was recorded a few times. The CDR3: CSAARAYEQYF. In DNA form, the CDR3 reads TGCAGTGCTGCCCGAGCCTACGAGCAGTACTTC. This chain connects TRBV20-1 to TRBJ2-7; D is unresolved. Germline CDR1 DFQATT, CDR2 SNEGSKA (reference sequence). Trimming left V 5 bases short and J 2 bases short, with 7 bases between. The CDR3 length is 11 residues.

This clone was seen repeatedly, ten times or more. The chain employs TRBV7-9 and TRBJ1-2; maybe TRBD1 (5 bases). V lost 5 bases and J lost 3, with 16 bases in between. Germline CDR1 and CDR2: SEHNR and FQNEAQ (reference sequence). The CDR3 loop spans 15 amino acids. The CDR3 sequence: CASSPPGGPDYGYTF. The CDR3 DNA sequence: TGTGCCAGCAGCCCTCCCGGGGGACCCGACTATGGCTACACCTTC.

V gene TRBV6-1 combines with J gene TRBJ1-1; the D gene is possibly TRBD1 (5 bases). This CDR3 is 14 amino acids long. Germline values: CDR1 MNHNS, CDR2 SASEGT. Trimming took 9 bases from V and 7 from J, leaving 21 bases between them. CDR3 protein: CASCQSGAAVEAFF. The CDR3 DNA follows: TGTGCCAGTTGCCAGTCCGGGGCCGCCGTTGAAGCTTTCTTT.

V gene TRBV6-1 combines with J gene TRBJ1-5; a possible D gene is TRBD1 (6 bases). Germline V gene sequence: CDR1 MNHNS, CDR2 SASEGT. Trimming took off 2 bases at V and 7 bases at J, with 9 bases between the two ends. CDR3 length: 13 amino acids. The CDR3 spells CASSEQQGQPQHF. The CDR3 bases are TGTGCCAGCAGTGAACAACAGGGACAGCCCCAGCATTTT.

This chain links TRBV28 with TRBJ2-7; a weak D match, TRBD1 (6 bases). The germline V and J ends were trimmed by 5 bases and 10 bases, with 15 bases remaining between them. Germline assignment: CDR1 MDHEN and CDR2 SYDVKM. There are 12 residues in the CDR3. The CDR3 reads CASSPLQGDQYF. The CDR3 DNA reads as TGTGCCAGCAGTCCCCTACAGGGAGACCAGTACTTC.

This clone is judged hyperexpanded. V and J are TRBV28 and TRBJ2-5, with D hard to call. There are 12 residues in the CDR3. V dropped 8 bases and J dropped 1 base, with 8 bases sitting between them. CDR1 and CDR2 from the germline V gene are MDHEN and SYDVKM. CDR3 sequence: CASGMGQETQYF. CDR3 sequence (DNA): TGTGCCAGCGGTATGGGCCAAGAGACCCAGTACTTC. Combining the CDR3 with reference TRBV28 and TRBJ2-5 gives the whole variable domain DVKVTQSSRYLVKRTGEKVFLECVQDMDHENMFWYRQDPGLGLRLIYFSYDVKMKEKGDIPEGYSVSREKKERFSLILESASTNQTSMYLCASGMGQETQYFGPGTRLLVL.

The J gene is TRBJ2-5, the V gene TRBV6-1, with 9 bases identical to TRBD1. The trim removed 7 bases at V and 7 bases at J, leaving 16 bases unmatched. The germline CDR1 and CDR2 sequences are MNHNS and SASEGT. This CDR3 contains 16 residues. In nucleotides, the CDR3 is TGTGCCAGCATGCGGAGTACAGGGGGCGAAACTTCGACCCAGTACTTC. It encodes CASMRSTGGETSTQYF.

This sequence joins TRBV27 and TRBJ2-5; no clear D gene. In germline, CDR1 is MNHEY, CDR2 SMNVEV (reference sequence). V lost 1 base and J 3 bases, leaving 3 bases between the germline ends. The CDR3 runs 12 residues. This chain's CDR3 is CASSLWEETQYF. In nucleotides, the CDR3 is TGTGCCAGCAGTTTATGGGAAGAGACCCAGTACTTC.

This clone was observed a handful of times. This chain connects TRBV12-5 to TRBJ2-2; 8 nucleotides align to TRBD1. Germline lookup yields CDR1 LGHNT and CDR2 FRNRAP. V lost 0 bases, J lost 3 bases, and 6 bases stayed unmatched. The CDR3 extends over 17 amino acids. CDR3 sequence: CASGLVLGQEDTGELFF. The CDR3 region has the DNA TGTGCTAGTGGTTTGGTACTGGGACAGGAAGACACCGGGGAGCTGTTTTTT.

The chain couples TRBV3-1 to TRBJ2-1, with a possible D match to TRBD2 (5 bases). Trimming removed 1 base at V and 3 bases at J, with 10 bases between. CDR1 LGHDT and CDR2 YNNKEL come from the germline V gene (reference sequence). The CDR3 has 15 amino acids. CDR3 residues: CASSQALGLYNEQFF. In DNA form, the CDR3 reads TGTGCCAGCAGCCAAGCACTAGGTCTCTACAATGAGCAGTTCTTC.